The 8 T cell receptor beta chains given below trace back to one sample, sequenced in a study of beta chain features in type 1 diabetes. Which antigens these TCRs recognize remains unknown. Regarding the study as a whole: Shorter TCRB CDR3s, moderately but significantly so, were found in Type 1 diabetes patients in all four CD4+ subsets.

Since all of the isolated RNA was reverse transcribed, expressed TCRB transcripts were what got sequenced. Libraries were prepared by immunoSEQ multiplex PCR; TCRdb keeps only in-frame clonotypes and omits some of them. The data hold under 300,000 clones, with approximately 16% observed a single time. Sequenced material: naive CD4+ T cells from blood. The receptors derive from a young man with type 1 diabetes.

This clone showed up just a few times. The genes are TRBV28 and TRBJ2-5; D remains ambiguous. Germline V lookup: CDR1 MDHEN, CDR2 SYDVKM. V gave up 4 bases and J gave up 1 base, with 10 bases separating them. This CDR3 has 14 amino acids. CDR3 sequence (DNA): TGTGCCAGCAGTTCTCCCTCGGGCCAAGAGACCCAGTACTTC. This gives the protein CASSSPSGQETQYF.

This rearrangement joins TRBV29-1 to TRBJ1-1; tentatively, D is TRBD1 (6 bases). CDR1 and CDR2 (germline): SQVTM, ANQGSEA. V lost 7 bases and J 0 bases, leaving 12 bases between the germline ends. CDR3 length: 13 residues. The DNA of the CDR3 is TGCAGCGGCTGTACAGGGTTGAACACTGAAGCTTTCTTT. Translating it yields CSGCTGLNTEAFF.

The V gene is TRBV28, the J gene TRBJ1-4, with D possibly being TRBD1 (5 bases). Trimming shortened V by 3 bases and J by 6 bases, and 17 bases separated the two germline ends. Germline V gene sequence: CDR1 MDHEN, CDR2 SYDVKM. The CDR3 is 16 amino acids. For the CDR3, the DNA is TGTGCCAGCAGTTTTTCCGCGGGACGGGGAGATGAAAAACTGTTTTTT. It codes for CASSFSAGRGDEKLFF.

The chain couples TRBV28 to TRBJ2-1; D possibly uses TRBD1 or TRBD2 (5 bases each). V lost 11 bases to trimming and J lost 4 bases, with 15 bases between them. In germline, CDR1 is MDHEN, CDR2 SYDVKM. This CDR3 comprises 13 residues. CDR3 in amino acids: CAWGRGMYNEQFF. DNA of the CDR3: TGTGCCTGGGGGAGAGGTATGTACAATGAGCAGTTCTTC.

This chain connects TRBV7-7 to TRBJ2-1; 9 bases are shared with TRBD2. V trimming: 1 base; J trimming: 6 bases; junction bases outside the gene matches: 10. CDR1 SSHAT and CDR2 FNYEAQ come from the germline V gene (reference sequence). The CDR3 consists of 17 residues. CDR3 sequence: CASSLVLAGEYGNEQFF. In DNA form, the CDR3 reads TGTGCCAGCAGCTTAGTTTTAGCGGGAGAGTACGGCAATGAGCAGTTCTTC.

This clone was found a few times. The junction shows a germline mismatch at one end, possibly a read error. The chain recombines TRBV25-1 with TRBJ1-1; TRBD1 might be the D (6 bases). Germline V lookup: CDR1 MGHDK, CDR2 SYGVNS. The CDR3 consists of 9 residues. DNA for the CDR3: TGTGCCAGTCCGGGCAGGGGCCTTTTT. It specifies CASPGRGLF.

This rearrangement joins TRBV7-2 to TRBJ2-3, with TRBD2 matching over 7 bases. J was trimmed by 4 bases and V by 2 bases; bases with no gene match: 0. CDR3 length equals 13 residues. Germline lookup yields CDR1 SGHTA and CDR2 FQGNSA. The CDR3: CASSLRGADTQYF. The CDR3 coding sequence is TGTGCCAGCAGCTTACGGGGGGCAGATACGCAGTATTTT. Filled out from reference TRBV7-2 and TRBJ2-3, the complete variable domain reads GAGVSQSPSNKVTEKGKDVELRCDPISGHTALYWYRQSLGQGLEFLIYFQGNSAPDKSGLPSDRFSAERTGGSVSTLTIQRTQQEDSAVYLCASSLRGADTQYFGPGTRLTVL.

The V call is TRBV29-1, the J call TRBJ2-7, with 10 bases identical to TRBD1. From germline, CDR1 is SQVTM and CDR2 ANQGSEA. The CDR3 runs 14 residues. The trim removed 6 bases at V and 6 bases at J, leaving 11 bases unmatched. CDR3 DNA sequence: TGCAGCGTACGGACCGGGACAGGGGCACGCGAGCAGTACTTC. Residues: CSVRTGTGAREQYF.